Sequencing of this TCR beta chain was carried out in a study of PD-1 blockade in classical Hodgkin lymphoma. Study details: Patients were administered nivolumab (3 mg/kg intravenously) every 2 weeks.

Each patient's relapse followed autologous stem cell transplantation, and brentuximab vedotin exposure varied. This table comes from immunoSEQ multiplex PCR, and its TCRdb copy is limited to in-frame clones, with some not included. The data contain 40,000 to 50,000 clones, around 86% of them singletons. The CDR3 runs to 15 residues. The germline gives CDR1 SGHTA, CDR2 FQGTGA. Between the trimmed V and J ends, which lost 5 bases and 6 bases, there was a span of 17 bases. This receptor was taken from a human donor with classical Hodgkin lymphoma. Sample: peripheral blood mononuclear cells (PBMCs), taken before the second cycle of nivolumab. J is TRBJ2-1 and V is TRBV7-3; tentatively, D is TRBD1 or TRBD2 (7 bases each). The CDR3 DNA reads TGTGCCAGCAGCCCAGGGAGGGGGCGCCCCAATGAGCAGTTCTTC. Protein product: CASSPGRGRPNEQFF.